Given below is one T cell receptor (beta chain) in context. The PCR ran on 60 Vbeta and 13 Jbeta primers. Clones were read by immunoSEQ multiplex PCR, and TCRdb kept only the in-frame ones, dropping some. The sample yields 120,000 to 150,000 clones, approximately 57% seen once. This specimen belongs to a study of cytomegalovirus exposure and HLA in healthy donors. This CDR3 contains 17 residues. The germline V gene encodes CDR1 SGHTS and CDR2 YDEGEE. J gave up 5 bases and V 3 bases, and 15 bases lay outside the gene matches. The clonotype was recovered from a male donor in good health and CMV-seronegative. Material for sequencing was PBMCs. The rearrangement joins TRBV5-8 to TRBJ2-5; 8 bases map to TRBD1. CDR3 coding DNA: TGTGCCAGCAGCTCAGCAAGATCGGACAGGGCCCTGGAGACCCAGTACTTC. It yields the protein CASSSARSDRALETQYF. Supplemented by reference TRBV5-8 and TRBJ2-5, the full variable domain reads EAGVTQSPTHLIKTRGQQATLRCSPISGHTSVYWYQQALGLGLQFLLWYDEGEERNRGNFPPRFSGRQFPNYSSELNVNALELEDSALYLCASSSARSDRALETQYFGPGTRLLVL.